Below are 9 T cell receptor beta chains sequenced from a single sample in a study of blood T cell repertoires in COVID-19. Measured with immunoSEQ multiplex PCR; TCRdb has only the in-frame clones, and not every one. The data hold around 270,000 clones, with 80% to 90% observed a single time. The sequencing sample was made of PBMCs or T cells enriched from blood (not recorded which). These TCRs come from a woman between 40 and 50 years old who had been exposed to COVID-19.

This clone has only one observation. V gene TRBV5-8 combines with J gene TRBJ2-1; perhaps TRBD2 as D (5 bases). CDR3 size: 15 residues. The germline V and J ends were trimmed by 3 bases and 4 bases, with 14 bases remaining between them. CDR1 is SGHTS, CDR2 YDEGEE, per germline. The DNA for the CDR3 is TGTGCCAGCAGCTCCCGGGAACCCAGTTACAATGAGCAGTTCTTC. Residues: CASSSREPSYNEQFF.

This rearrangement joins TRBV7-2 to TRBJ2-7; 9 bases fit TRBD2. V trimming: 3 bases; J trimming: 7 bases; junction bases outside the gene matches: 10. This CDR3 comprises 15 residues. In germline, CDR1 is SGHTA, CDR2 FQGNSA. This chain's CDR3 is CASSFTSGRDMEQYV. CDR3 DNA: TGTGCCAGCAGCTTCACTAGCGGGCGCGATATGGAGCAGTACGTC.

This clone appeared once. The chain links TRBV6-5 to TRBJ1-6, with TRBD1 as a possible D gene (5 bases). The CDR3 runs 13 residues. V lost 5 bases, J lost 14 bases, and 16 bases lay in between. CDR1 and CDR2 (germline): MNHEY, SVGAGI. The CDR3 loop reads CASSQGLGRSLHF. The DNA for the CDR3 is TGTGCCAGCAGTCAGGGTTTAGGGAGGTCCCTCCACTTT.

The J gene is TRBJ1-5, the V gene TRBV19, with 7 bases that match TRBD1. The CDR3 sequence is 14 residues long. CDR1 is LNHDA, CDR2 SQIVND, per germline (reference sequence). Germline trimming cut 4 bases from V and 5 bases from J; bases unmatched to any gene: 5. The CDR3 coding sequence is TGTGCCAGTAGTAAAGGGACAGCAGATCAGCCCCAGCATTTT. Its translation: CASSKGTADQPQHF.

With respect to this clone: Other DNA sequences in the sample encode the same CDR3. As DNA, the CDR3 is TGTGCCATCAGTGAGTCCAGGGGCACAGATACGCAGTATTTT. Its protein is CAISESRGTDTQYF. The chain links TRBV10-3 to TRBJ2-3, with D tentatively TRBD1 (5 bases). Germline lookup yields CDR1 ENHRY and CDR2 SYGVKD. The CDR3 is 14 amino acids. V lost 0 bases and J lost 1, with 5 bases in between.

J is TRBJ1-2 and V is TRBV12-3 or TRBV12-4; a possible D gene is TRBD1 (5 bases). The CDR3 length is 13 residues. Trimming left V 7 bases short and J 5 bases short, with 14 bases between. This CDR3 reads CASTRGVEYGYTF. The CDR3 DNA follows: TGTGCCAGCACCCGGGGGGTAGAATATGGCTACACCTTC.

V usage is TRBV6-5 and J usage is TRBJ2-7; no reliable D call. V was trimmed by 5 bases and J by 2 bases, leaving 10 bases between them. The CDR3 has 13 residues. Germline CDR1 reads MNHEY; CDR2 reads SVGAGI. CDR3 in DNA: TGTGCCAGCAGTAGCCGGGTCGCCTACGAGCAGTACGTC. Its protein product is CASSSRVAYEQYV.

This clone was seen only a few times. V gene TRBV19 combines with J gene TRBJ1-5; possible D gene TRBD1, 5 bases. Germline CDR1 LNHDA, CDR2 SQIVND (reference sequence). Trimming left V 10 bases short and J 2 bases short, with 15 bases between. The CDR3 consists of 14 residues. The CDR3 DNA is TGTGCCACAAACGGGGGGGTCCGCAATCAGCCCCAGCATTTT. Translation: CATNGGVRNQPQHF.

J is TRBJ2-3 and V is TRBV19, with 8 bases that match TRBD1. The V segment lost 3 bases and the J segment 4 bases; nucleotides outside the gene matches: 6. Germline CDR1 is LNHDA and CDR2 is SQIVND (reference sequence). The CDR3 has 15 residues. The DNA for the CDR3 is TGTGCCAGTAGTATCGCGACAGGGGTGGCAGATACGCAGTATTTT. This sequence encodes CASSIATGVADTQYF.